This T cell receptor (beta chain) appears in the sequencing data of a study of human T cells and chemical hapten exposure. The wider study: Small pooled library volume differences mainly caused per-sample TCR yield variation.

Documented time point: pre-sensitization, week 0. Treatment noted: therapeutic diphenylcyclopropenone sensitization with weekly scalp DPC. Sample donors consisted of patients with alopecia, aged 18 to 70 years, who were suitable for DPC. About this clonotype: The antigen remains undetermined.

Study findings and constraints: Once DPC sensitization occurred, TCRs above 1 in 1000 frequency showed no change.

Germline assignment: CDR1 SGHRS and CDR2 YFSETQ. V was trimmed by 1 base and J by 9 bases, leaving 11 bases between them. The CDR3 extends over 13 amino acids. Under the authors' procedure: TCR counts had a median of about 100,000 per sample and spanned about 23,224 to 690,600. From the RACE reads, TCRdb called clonotypes with MiXCR, one entry per CDR3 protein. TCRdb assigned the V and J calls; the authors' analysis was not used. This repertoire shows about 180,000 distinct CDR3 sequences, nearly 30% found once; its top ten account for 2.5% to 3.5%. The chain has TRBV5-1 and TRBJ2-1, with D uncertain. This receptor was obtained from a woman aged 25 to 39 with alopecia areata. Some clones in this sample may be carry-over from other donors' samples. The sequencing here drew on whole blood, taken in connection with sensitization to the hapten diphenylcyclopropenone (DPC). CDR3 in amino acids: CASSLSDRGEQFF. The CDR3 DNA sequence: TGCGCCAGCAGCTTGTCCGACCGCGGTGAGCAGTTCTTC.